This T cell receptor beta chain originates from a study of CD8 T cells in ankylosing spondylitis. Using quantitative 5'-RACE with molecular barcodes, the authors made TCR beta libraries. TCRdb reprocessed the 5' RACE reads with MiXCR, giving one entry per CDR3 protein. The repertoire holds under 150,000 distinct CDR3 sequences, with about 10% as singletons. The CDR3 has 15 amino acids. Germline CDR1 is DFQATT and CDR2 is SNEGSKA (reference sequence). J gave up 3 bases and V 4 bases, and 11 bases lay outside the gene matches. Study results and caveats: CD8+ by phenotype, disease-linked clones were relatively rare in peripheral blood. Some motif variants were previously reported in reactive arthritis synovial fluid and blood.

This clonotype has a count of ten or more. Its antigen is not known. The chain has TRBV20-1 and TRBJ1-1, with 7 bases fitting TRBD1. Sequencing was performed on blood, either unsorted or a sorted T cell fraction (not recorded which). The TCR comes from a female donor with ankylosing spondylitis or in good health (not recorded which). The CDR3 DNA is TGCAGTGCTATCTCAGGGACAGAAAGGGACACTGAAGCTTTCTTT. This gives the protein CSAISGTERDTEAFF.